What follows is one T cell receptor beta chain and its context. This clone came up a few times. This clone's antigen is unknown. Mouse gene names and germline sequences are used here. The sequenced fragment ends 1 residue before the CDR3 boundary, so the rest is inferred from the germline J gene. Library preparation employed the immunoSEQ multiplex PCR assay. TCRbeta CDR3 sequencing was performed at survey depth by Adaptive Biotechnologies, and CDR3 sequences, V/J genes, productive frequency and template counts were reported. Amplification of TCR beta CDR3 regions was performed from genomic DNA rather than from RNA. The authors' analysis ran thus. Jensen-Shannon divergence was used to quantify pairwise repertoire overlap between tissues, with a value of 1 meaning complete divergence and a value of 0 meaning identical repertoires. Tissues were clustered by single-linkage agglomerative hierarchical clustering of pairwise JSD values, and the clustering results were displayed as dendrograms. GLIPH2 was run on all patient samples with simulation_depth 1000, kmer_min_depth 3 and cdr3_length_cutoff 8, and groups with more than two unique CDR3s were retained. A standardized tissue-overlap score extrapolated Jaccard GLIPH-group overlap across patients to a standard repertoire size of 1000 clones. To look at how diversity was associated with clinical or experimental variables, linear mixed-effect models were used, with tissue treated as a fixed effect and individual treated as a random effect. TCRdb provides this immuneACCESS table in a form limited to in-frame rearrangements. Some clones are lacking; in checked studies, under half of them reflect an unresolved V gene, and why the rest are absent is not known. The DNA was the basis for D and trimming; V, J and clone size are from that table. For this sample there are a few thousand clones; approximately 31% appear just once. 6.5% to 8% of the sample is taken by the ten largest.

The data belong to a study of tissue T cells after allogeneic stem cell transplantation (dated 2022 in TCRdb). About the investigation overall: Using research autopsies of patients with and without GVHD, plus mouse models of GVHD, the study profiled TCR beta repertoires across many tissues. The human part of the study was a prospective observational study with no blinding and no randomization.

In the germline V gene (reference sequence), CDR1 corresponds to KGHPV and CDR2 to FQNQEV. V and J are trimmed by 4 bases and 0 bases, and the gene matches miss 2 bases of the junction. The CDR3 covers 15 residues, taking in both the cysteine and the phenylalanine. The DNA has 42 bases, all within the CDR3, and is read from base 1. What this sample's time point label stands for: mouse harvest day 14 after allogeneic transplant. Each mouse graft, delivered by tail vein injection, combined 10^6 splenic CD5+ T cells with 10^7 T-cell-depleted bone marrow cells. To model GVHD in mice, a major MHC-mismatch B6 (H2b) into BALB/c (H2d) model was used, and tissues were profiled at day 7 or 14. Mouse tissues and retro-orbital blood were harvested on day 7 or 14 post-transplant using separate sterile tools per animal; livers were flushed beforehand. Before genomic DNA was isolated with the DNeasy Blood & Tissue Kit, mouse tissues were minced with razor blades in buffered saline.

Beyond this particular receptor, the publication reports: Within patients, how anatomically similar tissues were was a major factor shaping TCR repertoire composition, regardless of disease or transplant status. Few T cell clones were found to be shared across patients, but shared repertoire signatures across patients were revealed in a tissue-specific fashion by motif-based clustering. Which tissue TCRs were alloreactive or antigen-specific was not determined in the study, and some clones might have been persisting host cells. The patient cohort was small and varied clinically, and sampling depth was recognized as a limitation. In both patients and mice, T cells from blood and spleen covered only a limited part of the TCR repertoire found in tissues.

Recombination linked TRBV26 to TRBJ1-2; a stretch of 10 junction bases matches TRBD1. The origin of this receptor is a female BALB/c mouse given C57BL/6 T cells with graft-versus-host disease after an allogeneic hematopoietic cell transplant. Sequenced input: skin. CDR3 bases read: TGTGCCAGCAGTCGGGACAGGGGTGCAAACTCCGACTACACC. This sequence encodes CASSRDRGANSDYT. The CDR3 as a whole reads CASSRDRGANSDYTF.